A single sample gave rise to the 27 T cell receptor beta chains below, sequenced in a study of blood T cells in healthy people across ages. Primed by a sample-barcoded 5' primer and a J-beta primer mix, a second PCR proceeded for about 7 to 11 cycles. TCRdb re-analysed the 5' RACE reads in MiXCR, keeping a single row per CDR3 protein. Of 700,000 or so distinct CDR3 sequences listed, 22% are singletons. Material for sequencing was blood. These receptors originate from a man in his 70s in good health.

This clonotype was seen repeatedly, ten times or more. V gene TRBV15 combines with J gene TRBJ1-3; no definite D call. The CDR3 contains 15 residues. Germline V CDR1 and CDR2: LNHNV, YYDKDF (reference sequence). Between the trimmed V and J ends, which lost 0 bases and 4 bases, there was a span of 10 bases. CDR3 residues: CATSRDRGGGNTIYF. DNA for the CDR3: TGTGCCACCAGCAGAGATCGTGGAGGCGGAAACACCATATATTTT.

This clonotype was recorded many times. This sequence joins TRBV11-2 and TRBJ1-3; the D is unclear. The germline CDR1 and CDR2 sequences are SGHAT and FQNNGV. V was clipped by 5 bases and J by 4 bases, with 12 bases between them. The length of the CDR3 is 14 residues. The CDR3 sequence: CASSASQTGNTIYF. CDR3 in DNA: TGTGCCAGCAGCGCAAGCCAAACAGGAAACACCATATATTTT.

This clonotype has more than one count but fewer than ten. This chain joins TRBV28 and TRBJ2-2, with TRBD2 identical over 13 bases. The ends lost 7 bases at V and 8 bases at J; junction bases unmatched: 10. The CDR3 has 16 amino acids. Germline V gene lookup returns CDR1 MDHEN and CDR2 SYDVKM. In DNA form, the CDR3 reads TGTGCCAGCACGAGTGGGGGGACTAGCGGGAAGGGGGAGCTGTTTTTT. Residues: CASTSGGTSGKGELFF.

The V and J genes are TRBV12-3 or TRBV12-4 and TRBJ1-5; TRBD1 aligns across 8 bases. Losses at the gene ends were 4 bases for V and 9 bases for J; bases not matched to a gene: 8. The CDR3 extends over 14 amino acids. CDR3 sequence: CASSWGQAVPPQHF. CDR3 bases: TGTGCCAGCAGTTGGGGACAGGCCGTGCCGCCCCAGCATTTT.

This clonotype was counted a few times. The CDR3 loop reads CASSSSTGNSPLHF. The DNA for the CDR3 is TGTGCCAGCAGCTCGAGTACAGGAAATTCACCCCTCCACTTT. This rearrangement joins TRBV12-3 or TRBV12-4 to TRBJ1-6, with a possible D match to TRBD1 (5 bases). V was pared by 6 bases and J by 7 bases, with 13 bases between. CDR3 length equals 14 residues.

There are a few counts of this clonotype. The V gene is TRBV6-6, the J gene TRBJ2-2; D not certain. Trimming took 4 bases from V and 0 from J, leaving 12 bases between them. The CDR3 is 16 amino acids. Germline lookup yields CDR1 MNHNY and CDR2 SVGAGI (reference sequence). CDR3 coding DNA: TGTGCCAGCAGTTCCAGACATAATGCGAACACCGGGGAGCTGTTTTTT. It yields the protein CASSSRHNANTGELFF.

This clonotype was counted only a few times. V usage is TRBV12-3 or TRBV12-4 and J usage is TRBJ1-2, with 8 bases lining up with TRBD1. The CDR3 loop spans 12 amino acids. J lost 7 bases, V lost 7 bases, and 5 bases had no gene match. CDR3 DNA: TGTGCCAGCACTCTGACAGGGGTTGGCTACACCTTC. Its translation is CASTLTGVGYTF.

This sequence joins TRBV5-1 and TRBJ1-6, with 10 bases identical to TRBD1. Trimming removed 4 bases from V and 13 bases from J; junction bases left unmatched: 8. The CDR3 runs 14 residues. Germline assignment: CDR1 SGHRS and CDR2 YFSETQ. The CDR3 coding sequence is TGCGCCAGCAGCGAAACGGGACAGGGGAGTCCCCTCCACTTT. Translation gives CASSETGQGSPLHF.

The chain uses TRBV7-2 and TRBJ2-1; 13 bases are shared with TRBD2. CDR1 and CDR2 from the germline V gene are SGHTA and FQGNSA. V was clipped by 6 bases and J by 9 bases; unmatched bases: 8. This CDR3 comprises 15 residues. The CDR3 nucleotides are TGTGCCAGCAGGACCGGGACTAGCGGGAAAGGTGAGCAGTTCTTC. Amino acids: CASRTGTSGKGEQFF.

The chain links TRBV7-9 to TRBJ2-3; either TRBD1 or TRBD2 may supply D (5 bases each). This CDR3 comprises 16 residues. The germline gives CDR1 SEHNR, CDR2 FQNEAQ (reference sequence). V lost 5 bases to trimming and J lost 2 bases, with 17 bases between them. Here the CDR3 reads CASSQFTGPLTDTQYF. The CDR3 DNA follows: TGTGCCAGCAGCCAATTCACGGGGCCCCTCACAGATACGCAGTATTTT.

CDR3 DNA sequence: TGCAGCGCCGCCGGGACAGCTAATGAAAAACTGTTTTTT. Its translation: CSAAGTANEKLFF. The V gene is TRBV29-1, the J gene TRBJ1-4; 7 bases are shared with TRBD1. Trimming at V came to 7 bases and at J to 3 bases, leaving 5 bases not matched to a gene. CDR3 length: 13 residues. Germline V CDR1 and CDR2: SQVTM, ANQGSEA.

This chain joins TRBV20-1 and TRBJ2-3; D perhaps matches TRBD2 (5 bases). V lost 8 bases and J 1 base, leaving 19 bases between the germline ends. The CDR3 sequence is 15 residues long. The V gene's germline CDR1 is DFQATT and CDR2 SNEGSKA (reference sequence). The CDR3 sequence: CSTLSASSGTDTQYF. DNA of the CDR3: TGCAGTACCCTCTCGGCTAGCTCTGGCACAGATACGCAGTATTTT.

This clonotype has more than one count but fewer than ten. CDR3 sequence: CSARATGTGSYGYTF. The CDR3 DNA is TGCAGTGCTAGAGCCACCGGGACAGGGAGCTATGGCTACACCTTC. The gene calls are TRBV20-1 and TRBJ1-2; 9 positions agree with TRBD1. CDR1 and CDR2 from the germline V gene are DFQATT and SNEGSKA (reference sequence). The CDR3 runs to 15 residues. Trimming cost V 1 base and J 4 bases; bases outside gene matches: 7.

The rearrangement links TRBV2 to TRBJ2-1; possibly TRBD2 for D (5 bases). The CDR3 extends over 13 amino acids. V shed 8 bases and J shed 8 bases, with 16 bases lying between them. The germline V gene encodes CDR1 SNHLY and CDR2 FYNNEI. The CDR3 sequence is CASSREKVYEQFF. CDR3 bases: TGTGCCAGCTCTAGGGAGAAGGTCTATGAGCAGTTCTTC. Together with reference TRBV2 and TRBJ2-1, the CDR3 gives the full variable domain: EPEVTQTPSHQVTQMGQEVILRCVPISNHLYFYWYRQILGQKVEFLVSFYNNEISEKSEIFDDQFSVERPDGSNFTLKIRSTKLEDSAMYFCASSREKVYEQFFGPGTRLTVL.

This chain joins TRBV7-2 and TRBJ2-1; D call uncertain. CDR1 is SGHTA and CDR2 is FQGNSA in the germline V gene. This CDR3 has 16 amino acids. Trimming left V 5 bases short and J 0 bases short, with 14 bases between. The CDR3, as DNA: TGTGCCAGCAGCCTAGACCGTCTAGGCTCCTACAATGAGCAGTTCTTC. Its translation: CASSLDRLGSYNEQFF.

In regard to this clonotype: This could be a read error, since a much larger clone is one nucleotide away. The V call is TRBV12-3 or TRBV12-4, the J call TRBJ2-3; TRBD1 aligns across 7 bases. This CDR3 is built from 15 residues. V shed 6 bases, J shed 4 bases, and the junction held 10 bases outside the gene matches. DNA of the CDR3: TGTGCCAGCAGCCCTGACAGGGTAACCGCAGATACGCAGTATTTT. Amino acids: CASSPDRVTADTQYF.

This chain links TRBV29-1 with TRBJ2-7; D might be TRBD1 or TRBD2, each matching 5 bases. The CDR3 contains 13 residues. Germline V gives CDR1 SQVTM, CDR2 ANQGSEA. Between the trimmed V and J ends, which lost 2 bases and 5 bases, there was a span of 13 bases. The CDR3 DNA sequence: TGCAGCGTTGAAATGGTAGGGGACCACGAGCAGTACTTC. Its translation: CSVEMVGDHEQYF.

The count of this clonotype is one. V usage is TRBV12-3 or TRBV12-4 and J usage is TRBJ2-3, with TRBD2 as a possible D gene (7 bases). Trimming stripped 3 bases from V and 6 bases from J, with 13 bases between. The CDR3 length is 14 residues. This CDR3 is CASSFVSGGDTQYF. CDR3 nucleotides: TGTGCCAGCAGTTTCGTCTCGGGGGGCGATACGCAGTATTTT.

This clonotype was observed a handful of times. The chain couples TRBV6-2 or TRBV6-3 to TRBJ1-2; no clear D gene. The germline gives CDR1 MNHEY, CDR2 SVGEGT. The CDR3 sequence is 13 residues long. The ends were cut back, 5 bases at V and 9 bases at J, with 16 bases in the middle. CDR3 in DNA: TGTGCCAGCAGTCCTCGGACCGGGCTTCGCTACACCTTC. Protein: CASSPRTGLRYTF.

This clonotype occurred a few times. The rearrangement uses TRBV6-2 or TRBV6-3 and TRBJ2-1, with TRBD2 matching 8 bases. V lost 2 bases and J lost 2; bases outside the gene matches: 2. The CDR3 spans 15 residues. Per the germline V gene, CDR1 is MNHEY and CDR2 is SVGEGT. CDR3 protein: CASSYVTSAYNEQFF. DNA for the CDR3: TGTGCCAGCAGTTACGTGACTAGCGCCTACAATGAGCAGTTCTTC.

This clonotype has a handful of counts. The chain employs TRBV5-1 and TRBJ2-3, with TRBD2 identical over 7 bases. In germline, CDR1 is SGHRS, CDR2 YFSETQ. CDR3 length: 14 residues. J lost 6 bases, V lost 4 bases, and 8 bases had no gene match. CDR3 sequence (DNA): TGCGCCAGCAGCCTCATGACTAGCATGGATACGCAGTATTTT. This sequence encodes CASSLMTSMDTQYF.

V gene TRBV29-1 combines with J gene TRBJ2-3; 7 nucleotides align to TRBD1. Losses at the gene ends were 5 bases for V and 2 bases for J; bases not matched to a gene: 10. The germline V gene has CDR1 SQVTM and CDR2 ANQGSEA. CDR3 length: 15 residues. As DNA, the CDR3 is TGCAGCGTTCCTGCGGTCACAGGGGCCACAGATACGCAGTATTTT. It is translated as CSVPAVTGATDTQYF.

Note on this clonotype: Germline and junction disagree at one end, which may indicate a read error. This chain uses TRBV6-4 with TRBJ2-3, with 7 bases fitting TRBD1. The length of the CDR3 is 15 residues. Germline assignment: CDR1 MRHNA and CDR2 SNTAGT. The CDR3 loop is CAGSSSTGEGDTQYF. In nucleotides, the CDR3 is TGTGCCGGCAGTTCATCAACAGGGGAAGGCGATACGCAGTATTTT.

This clonotype was seen a few times. The gene calls are TRBV12-3 or TRBV12-4 and TRBJ1-4, with unresolved D. This CDR3 spans 14 amino acids. Trimming pared 6 bases from V and 6 bases from J, leaving 14 bases between. Here the CDR3 reads CASRNPGEYEKLFF. CDR3 sequence (DNA): TGTGCCAGCAGGAATCCGGGAGAATATGAAAAACTGTTTTTT.

The rearrangement uses TRBV10-3 and TRBJ2-5; D is unresolved. The closer fit of TRBJ2-1 to the DNA end suggests the J call may be wrong. This CDR3 spans 15 amino acids. Germline V lookup: CDR1 ENHRY, CDR2 SYGVKD. The CDR3 region has the DNA TGTGCCATCAGTGAGTCGACCAGGCTGGGCAATGAGCAGTTCTTC. This codes for CAISESTRLGNEQFF.

This clonotype has a handful of counts. The rearrangement uses TRBV3-1 and TRBJ2-1, with 10 positions matching TRBD2. The closer fit of TRBJ2-5 to the DNA end suggests the J call may be wrong. CDR3 size: 18 residues. CDR1 and CDR2 (germline): LGHDT, YNNKEL (reference sequence). The DNA for the CDR3 is TGTGCCAGCAGCCCCTACACTGTAACTAGCGGGGCCCAAGAGACCCAGTACTTC. This sequence encodes CASSPYTVTSGAQETQYF.

The V and J genes are TRBV14 and TRBJ2-5; TRBD2 matches at 7 bases. The J call may be in error: the DNA end matches TRBJ2-7 better. CDR1 is SGHDN, CDR2 FVKESK, per germline. The CDR3 covers 14 residues. In nucleotides, the CDR3 is TGTGCCAGCAGCCGTCGGACGGGGGGCTACGAGCAGTACTTC. Translation: CASSRRTGGYEQYF.